This TCR beta chain was obtained from a study of blood T cell repertoires in COVID-19. There are a few counts of this clone. The V end was cut by 5 bases, the J end by 7 bases, with 12 bases between. The CDR3 runs 13 residues. Participants reported their clinical history, and cohort assignment relied on those reports. This table comes from immunoSEQ multiplex PCR, and its TCRdb copy is limited to in-frame clones, with some not included. Here the sample spans 400,000 to 450,000 clones, 90% being singletons. This receptor was taken from a man younger than 35 who had recovered from COVID-19. This chain uses TRBV12-3 or TRBV12-4 with TRBJ1-5; D unresolved. The sequenced sample was PBMCs or T cells enriched from blood (not recorded which). Here the CDR3 DNA reads TGTGCCAGCAGTGGTGGAAGAGGGCAGCCCCAGCATTTT. It encodes CASSGGRGQPQHF.